This T cell receptor (beta chain) was sequenced for a study of cytomegalovirus exposure and HLA in healthy donors (dated 2017 in TCRdb). Background on the whole study: In an earlier analysis of under 600 of the donors, roughly 300 Gb of sequence data and 117 million unique TCR beta sequences from 150 million to 200 million T cells were reported. Among several hundred genotyped donors of the cohort, an average of around 220,000 unique TCR beta nucleotide sequences was sequenced per donor, of which about 19% were non-productive. HLA typing covered class I and class II loci at four-digit resolution. To study patterns of TCR occurrence, a later analysis re-analyzed previously published TCR beta repertoires from 666 donors and added high-resolution HLA genotyping. In a later genetic analysis, genome-wide SNP genotypes for about 65% of the roughly 670 donors were used, and that subset was treated as a discovery cohort. Along with the approximately 700-subject first cohort, a separate validation cohort of some 130 different subjects was used. The study was designed to test whether signatures of past pathogen exposure could be identified by cataloging public T cell receptors. Of the roughly 400 genotyped donors, 81% fell in the genetic ancestry cluster associated with self-reported Caucasian donors. An early release covering 550 to 700 HLA-typed donors comprised approximately 290 gigabases of sequencing data and around 80 million unique TCR sequences. The study used immunosequencing to profile the T cell repertoires of 670 or so subjects and linked those repertoires to cytomegalovirus serostatus. All discovery cohort repertoires had been generated using a single sequencing platform. An earlier analysis of more than 450 of the donors used high-throughput TCR beta sequencing to judge whether each TCR beta V gene segment behaved as functional or pseudogenic. The study combined high-throughput TCR immunosequencing, statistical association of individual TCRs with disease status, and machine learning to predict cytomegalovirus infection status. The number of donors typed differed by locus, with roughly 629-640 for A, B, C, DRB1 and DQB1, roughly 550 for DQA1, about 610 for DPA1, and about 450 for DPB1. Because of strong linkage in the cohort, 4 to 6 DR-DQ haplotypes were treated as single units for association and clustering. Alongside the repertoire data, information on donor age, sex, ethnicity and CMV serostatus was compiled. The later analysis used no new phenotypic data to find candidate immune exposures, relying instead on TCR beta sequences and their occurrence across donors.

The cohort comprised hundreds of healthy bone marrow donors. At the time of sampling, all cohort members were nominally healthy, though unrecorded immune exposures were likely present. The donor tested CMV seropositive, placing the donor among the roughly 270 seropositive members of the cohort. Every donor gave a peripheral blood sample, and the peripheral blood mononuclear cells from that sample were used for TCR beta sequencing. The Qiagen DNeasy Blood Extraction Kit was used to extract genomic DNA from the blood cell samples. The library was built by means of the immunoSEQ multiplex PCR assay. For the multiplex PCR, a mixture combining 60 forward primers for TCR Vbeta segments and 13 reverse primers for TCR Jbeta segments was used. Amplification of the CDR3 region of rearranged TCR beta genes was performed with a multiplex PCR assay on genomic DNA. On the Illumina HiSeq System, the amplified TCR beta libraries were sequenced as 87-base-pair reads. Regarding the original processing steps: In a later analysis, tens of millions of unique TCR beta chains were counted across the roughly 610 repertoires, and some 10 million of these chains were shared by at least two donors. Raw reads were error-corrected and collapsed into unique sequences by a nearest-neighbor algorithm in which closely related sequences were merged to remove PCR and sequencing errors. V, D and J gene segments were assigned by aligning CDR3 sequences to IMGT reference sequences. For a sequence to be retained, a match of at least six nucleotides to both a V gene segment and a J gene segment was required. A rearrangement counted as productive if the CDR3 had no stop codons and remained in frame with V and J, and every other rearrangement counted as non-productive. Following IMGT convention, CDR3 was defined as the stretch from the second conserved V-encoded cysteine to the conserved J-encoded phenylalanine. Sequences without an unambiguous match to a single V gene segment were excluded from the earlier analysis of several hundred of the donors. In an earlier analysis of several hundred of the donors, V segments were called functional above 56.7% productive rearrangements and were called segregating when the between-donor standard deviation exceeded 5%. A statistical classification framework was built to diagnose cytomegalovirus status from the catalog of TCR beta chain sequences. V and J gene assignment, in a later analysis, came from comparing TCR nucleotide sequences with IMGT/GENE-DB human TR gene sequences. A later analysis assigned CDR3 sequences and most-parsimonious VDJ recombination scenarios with the TCRdist pipeline. A later analysis defined each TCR beta chain by its CDR3 amino acid sequence plus V-gene family, and excluded reads lacking a unique V-gene family. To address suspected cross-contamination and a sequencing artifact, a later analysis removed some 620 highly shared, low-generation-probability nucleotide sequences. In a later analysis, a clonal expansion index was calculated for each public chain from normalized within-repertoire ranks of inferred template counts. In a later analysis, generation probabilities were computed using a VDJ recombination model fitted to out-of-frame rearrangements, and the results were checked against IGoR. Hypergeometric tests were used in a later analysis to score TCR-TCR, TCR-HLA and TCR-CMV co-occurrence, with a repertoire-size bias correction applied to the TCR pairs. In a later analysis, false discovery rates were estimated by permuting HLA or CMV assignments 20 times. A later analysis grouped co-occurring TCRs with DBSCAN, adding TCRdist sequence similarity when clustering within HLA-allele-positive subsets. For co-occurrence clustering, repertoires with fewer than 30,000 or more than 120,000 public chains were excluded, along with a handful of repertoires with anomalous nucleotide sharing. The source is immuneACCESS, and TCRdb retained only in-frame sequences with V and J called. Part of the clones is not carried over; for the studies checked, unresolved V genes explain less than half of this, and the remainder is unexplained. That table supplies the V and J calls and clone size; D and trimming were determined from the DNA. The sample contains roughly 80,000 clones, under 85% of them found a single time. The ten largest clones take up roughly 15% of the sample.

Overall results and qualifications from the work: Most TCR sequences were seen in very few donors, while some public TCRs were found in many individuals. A later analysis found that HLA-associated TCR beta chains were more clonally expanded and had lower generation probabilities than equally common non-associated chains. Three of the identified cytomegalovirus-associated TCR beta chains were confirmed in vitro to be specific for cytomegalovirus antigens. The 87-base-pair reads could not distinguish some IMGT-functional V segments, including TRBV6-2 and TRBV6-3, so those segments were excluded. When HLA alleles, especially DR and DQ, strongly co-occurred, attributing TCR associations to individual alleles was difficult. The study gave a list of 150 to 200 TCR beta chains associated with cytomegalovirus. Broadly in line with IMGT annotations, most TCR beta V segments showed up in productive rearrangements about 90% or about 30% of the time in an earlier analysis of some 590 of the donors. A later analysis associated about 17,000 TCR beta sequences with specific HLA alleles at a false discovery rate of 0.05. In a later analysis, most CMV-associated TCR beta chains were found to appear HLA-restricted, with HLA associations seemingly driven largely by CMV exposure. The cohort was sequenced for TCR beta chains only, and without alpha or paired-chain data the features that could be detected were limited. CMV serostatus was the only immune exposure information available for the cohort. Because counts were too low, about 17 rarely observed V segments, including chromosome 9 orphons, were excluded from the earlier analysis of about 500 of the donors. Linkage disequilibrium might explain the correlated functional status among segregating V segments, but an unknown experimental factor could not be ruled out. In a later analysis, several top co-occurrence clusters were reported to appear linked to parvovirus B19, influenza, CMV and Epstein-Barr virus. A further reported finding was that TCR beta sequences accurately predicted the HLA-A and HLA-B alleles for most subjects in the first cohort. The authors suggested that the approach could potentially be generalized to other disease states and immunological phenotypes. In a later analysis, the rate of TCR association differed among HLA loci, with DRB1 alleles having the most associated TCRs and HLA-C alleles having the fewest. A later genetic analysis reported fewer N-insertions in productive TCRs among donors in an Asian-associated ancestry cluster than the roughly 720-donor mean. Cytomegalovirus status was reported to be diagnosed by the classifier with high specificity and sensitivity in both the original and validation cohorts. A cluster of highly shared sequence variants was judged likely to be a technical artifact of the sequencing pipeline. The presence/absence analyses assumed that sequencing depth was roughly uniform across donors, and that assumption may not be true. V-gene and J-gene trimming of TCR beta chains was associated with a missense DCLRE1C variant in a later genetic analysis, and the association was replicated in an independent cohort. Because HLA typing was unavailable for some donors at each locus, only the typed subset was used in association tests.

Points on this clone: It lacks a known antigen. One base away there is no much larger clone; base qualities are not given.

Taken from the germline V gene, the CDR1 and CDR2 loops are SNHLY and FYNNEI. V is pared back by 6 bases and J by 0 bases, with 6 bases lying between the germline termini. The CDR3 spans 12 residues, from the cysteine through the phenylalanine. The only DNA kept is the CDR3, 36 bases in frame from the first base. This receptor chain uses TRBV2 and TRBJ2-7; the D segment cannot be called with confidence. The TCR originated in a woman aged 35 to 49 in good health and CMV-seropositive. The sample was PBMCs. The nucleotide sequence is TGTGCCAGCAGATGGAGCTCCTACGAGCAGTACTTC. It is translated as CASRWSSYEQYF.